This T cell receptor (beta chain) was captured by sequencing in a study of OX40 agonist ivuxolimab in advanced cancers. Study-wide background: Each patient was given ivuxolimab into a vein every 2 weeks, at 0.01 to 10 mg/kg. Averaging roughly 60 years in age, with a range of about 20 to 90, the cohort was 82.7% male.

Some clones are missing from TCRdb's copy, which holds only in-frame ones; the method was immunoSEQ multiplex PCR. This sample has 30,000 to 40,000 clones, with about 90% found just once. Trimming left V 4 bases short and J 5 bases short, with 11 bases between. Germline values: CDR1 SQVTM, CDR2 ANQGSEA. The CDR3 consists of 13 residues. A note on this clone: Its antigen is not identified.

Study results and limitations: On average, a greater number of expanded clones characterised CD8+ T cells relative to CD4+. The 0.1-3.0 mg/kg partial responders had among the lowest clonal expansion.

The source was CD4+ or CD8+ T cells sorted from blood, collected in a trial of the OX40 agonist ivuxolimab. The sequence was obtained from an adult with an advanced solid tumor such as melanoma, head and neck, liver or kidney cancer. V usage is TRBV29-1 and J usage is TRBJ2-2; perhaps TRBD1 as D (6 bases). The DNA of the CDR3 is TGCAGCGTTGCAGGGGTAGTGACCGGGGAGCTGTTTTTT. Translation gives CSVAGVVTGELFF.